The T cell receptor beta chain described here comes from a study of neurological immune-mediated disorders. Findings and caveats of the study: Expanded clones shared no CDR3 amino acid sequences across subjects, suggesting private repertoires in all groups. In HTLV-1-associated myelopathy, TCR clonal expansion was greatest, whereas multiple sclerosis had the least, falling below healthy controls.

The CDR3 has 15 amino acids. Germline V gene data show CDR1 as SEHNR and CDR2 as FQNEAQ (reference sequence). J lost 3 bases, V lost 7 bases, and 9 bases had no gene match. This clonotype has at least ten counts. What it binds is not known. The authors obtained over 160 million TCR-beta sequences from 15-18 subjects per sequencing run. One entry per CDR3 protein, called by TCRdb with MiXCR from the 5' RACE reads. In the table there are approximately 85,000 distinct CDR3 sequences, less than 15% of which are singletons. Time point defined: longitudinal time-point 2. 2 million PBMCs stored at -80 C were the source of the unsorted libraries.

This rearrangement joins TRBV7-9 to TRBJ2-1; the match to TRBD2 covers 7 bases. Material: PBMCs. The clonotype was recovered from a female donor with HTLV-1-associated myelopathy (HAM/TSP). The CDR3 spells CASIKGASGYNEQFF. CDR3 DNA: TGTGCCAGCATAAAAGGGGCTAGCGGCTACAATGAGCAGTTCTTC. Full variable domain (outside the CDR3, taken from reference TRBV7-9 and TRBJ2-1): DTGVSQNPRHKITKRGQNVTFRCDPISEHNRLYWYRQTLGQGPEFLTYFQNEAQLEKSRLLSDRFSAERPKGSFSTLEIQRTEQGDSAMYLCASIKGASGYNEQFFGPGTRLTVL.